This is a list of T cell receptor beta chains from one sample in a study of blood T cell repertoires in COVID-19. Only in-frame clones appear in the TCRdb table, and some are missing; sequencing was by immunoSEQ multiplex PCR. The sample consists of a few hundred thousand clones, around 84% of them appearing once. The sample taken for sequencing was PBMCs or T cells enriched from blood (not recorded which). The receptors shown here come from a woman between 35 and 50 years old with acute COVID-19. Each CDR3 is given with its conserved first and last residue. D genes are given only for firm matches. The listing skips clone size in some rows; elsewhere it reads once, few, many or a size class.

>18|TRBJ2-4|TRBV4-1|.|.
CASSQVPEAGFEKNIQYF
TGCGCCAGCAGCCAAGTTCCGGAGGCGGGGTTTGAGAAAAACATTCAGTACTTC
>11|TRBJ1-1|TRBV20-1|.|.
CSANTGSEAFF
TGCAGTGCGAACACAGGGTCTGAAGCTTTCTTT
>14|TRBJ1-2|TRBV19|.|once
CASSNSVSNYGYTF
TGTGCCAGTAGTAATTCGGTTTCCAACTATGGCTACACCTTC
>16|TRBJ1-2|TRBV9|TRBD1|.
CASSAVPGQGYYGYTF
TGTGCCAGCAGCGCAGTTCCGGGACAGGGTTACTATGGCTACACCTTC
>16|TRBJ2-4|TRBV3-1/TRBV3-2|TRBD2|.
CASSQGRLAPKNIQYF
TGTGCCAGCAGCCAAGGTAGACTAGCACCCAAAAACATTCAGTACTTC
>16|TRBJ2-5|TRBV5-5|TRBD2|.
CASSLPSGGVQETQYF
TGTGCCAGCAGCTTGCCTAGCGGGGGGGTCCAAGAGACCCAGTACTTC
>15|TRBJ1-5|TRBV28|.|.
CASSFGGNSNQPQHF
TGTGCCAGCAGTTTCGGGGGTAACAGCAATCAGCCCCAGCATTTT
>15|TRBJ1-2|TRBV27|TRBD1|.
CASSLLQGPRGGYTF
TGTGCCAGCAGTTTACTACAGGGGCCCCGCGGTGGCTACACCTTC
>15|TRBJ2-1|TRBV5-1|TRBD2|.
CASSMGRGGYNEQFF
TGCGCCAGCAGCATGGGGAGGGGCGGTTACAATGAGCAGTTCTTC
>14|TRBJ2-7|TRBV6-5|.|.
CASSHRDSIYEQYF
TGTGCCAGCAGTCACCGGGACTCCATCTACGAGCAGTACTTC
>13|TRBJ1-1|TRBV28|TRBD1|.
CASSLQGASEAFF
TGTGCCAGCAGTTTACAGGGGGCAAGTGAAGCTTTCTTT
>13|TRBJ1-1|TRBV6-5|TRBD1|.
CASRTGVGTEAFF
TGTGCCAGCCGTACAGGGGTTGGTACTGAAGCTTTCTTT
>12|TRBJ1-2|TRBV29-1|TRBD1|.
CSVGGGSYGYTF
TGCAGCGTTGGAGGGGGCAGCTATGGCTACACCTTC
>13|TRBJ1-1|TRBV30|.|once
CAWSPTGAREAFF
TGTGCCTGGAGTCCTACCGGCGCGCGGGAGGCTTTCTTT
>17|TRBJ1-5|TRBV23-1|TRBD1|.
CASSQSGGQELNQPQHF
TGCGCCAGCAGTCAATCGGGGGGACAGGAACTTAATCAGCCCCAGCATTTT
>13|TRBJ1-6|TRBV12-3/TRBV12-4|.|.
CASHGDGNSPLHF
TGTGCCAGCCACGGAGATGGGAATTCACCCCTCCACTTT
>13|TRBJ1-2|TRBV18|TRBD1|.
CASSPQTGDGYTF
TGTGCCAGCTCACCACAAACAGGGGATGGCTACACCTTC
>19|TRBJ2-6|TRBV4-1|TRBD1|.
CASSQEGQGPLTGANVLTF
TGCGCCAGCAGCCAAGAGGGACAGGGCCCGCTGACTGGGGCCAACGTCCTGACTTTC
>16|TRBJ1-6|TRBV7-2|TRBD1|.
CASSSQTGGFNSPLHF
TGTGCCAGCAGCTCACAGACAGGGGGTTTTAATTCACCCCTCCACTTT
>14|TRBJ2-1|TRBV5-1|.|.
CASSMSTTYNEQFF
TGCGCCAGCAGCATGTCAACTACCTACAATGAGCAGTTCTTC
>15|TRBJ2-1|TRBV4-1|.|.
CASSQRLAQNNEQFF
TGCGCCAGCAGCCAAAGGCTAGCGCAGAACAATGAGCAGTTCTTC
>15|TRBJ2-5|TRBV30|.|.
CAWGFSVTRGETQYF
TGTGCCTGGGGATTTAGCGTCACCCGGGGAGAGACCCAGTACTTC
>14|TRBJ2-7|TRBV30|.|.
CAWRAVGTPYEQYF
TGTGCCTGGAGAGCGGTAGGGACACCCTACGAGCAGTACTTC
>16|TRBJ1-3|TRBV4-2|.|.
CASSQAPGNSGNTIYF
TGTGCCAGCAGCCAGGCGCCGGGAAACTCTGGAAACACCATATATTTT
>14|TRBJ2-5|TRBV18|.|.
CASSPPGAEETQYF
TGTGCCAGCTCACCACCGGGGGCCGAAGAGACCCAGTACTTC
>14|TRBJ1-3|TRBV6-5|TRBD1|few
CASSGGQGRNTIYF
TGTGCCAGCAGCGGCGGACAGGGCCGAAACACCATATATTTT
>15|TRBJ2-1|TRBV5-1|TRBD2|.
CASSLLASGDNEQFF
TGCGCCAGCAGCCTACTGGCTAGCGGGGACAATGAGCAGTTCTTC
>12|TRBJ1-2|TRBV29-1|TRBD1|.
CSVVQGIGGYTF
TGCAGCGTTGTACAGGGGATCGGGGGCTACACCTTC
>16|TRBJ2-1|TRBV11-2|TRBD2|.
CASSLDRLAGYGEQFF
TGTGCCAGCAGCTTAGATAGATTAGCGGGATATGGTGAGCAGTTCTTC
>15|TRBJ1-2|TRBV9|TRBD1|.
CASSGEGDSLYGYTF
TGTGCCAGCAGCGGCGAGGGGGACAGCCTATATGGCTACACCTTC
>16|TRBJ1-4|TRBV4-3|.|few
CASSSSIIGHNEKLFF
TGCGCCAGCAGCTCGTCCATCATCGGACATAATGAAAAACTGTTTTTT
>19|TRBJ2-1|TRBV6-2/TRBV6-3|TRBD2|.
CASSPPKARTSGRSGEQFF
TGTGCCAGCAGTCCACCGAAGGCCAGGACTAGCGGGAGGTCGGGGGAGCAGTTCTTC
>15|TRBJ2-3|TRBV28|TRBD2|.
CASSRSGIYTDTQYF
TGTGCCAGCAGTCGTAGCGGGATTTACACAGATACGCAGTATTTT
>15|TRBJ1-4|TRBV7-6|.|.
CASSLGSVWNEKLFF
TGTGCCAGCAGCTTAGGGAGCGTCTGGAATGAAAAACTGTTTTTT
>13|TRBJ1-2|TRBV9|.|.
CASSVFGDHGYTF
TGTGCCAGCAGCGTATTCGGAGACCATGGCTACACCTTC
>16|TRBJ1-5|TRBV24-1|TRBD1|.
CATSDGQGGSNQPQHF
TGTGCCACCAGTGATGGACAGGGGGGAAGCAATCAGCCCCAGCATTTT
>12|TRBJ1-2|TRBV12-3/TRBV12-4|TRBD1|.
CASSLTWDRNTF
TGTGCCAGCAGTTTAACCTGGGACAGAAACACCTTC
>10|TRBJ1-1|TRBV12-3/TRBV12-4|TRBD1|.
CAQGASEAFF
TGTGCCCAGGGGGCGAGTGAAGCTTTCTTT
>13|TRBJ1-1|TRBV11-2|.|.
CASSLVSDTEAFF
TGTGCCAGCAGCTTAGTATCAGACACTGAAGCTTTCTTT
>16|TRBJ1-1|TRBV19|TRBD1|.
CASSHTGGGVGTEAFF
TGTGCCAGTAGTCATACAGGGGGTGGTGTGGGCACTGAAGCTTTCTTT
>14|TRBJ1-3|TRBV2|.|.
CASSEYGSGNTIYF
TGTGCCAGCAGTGAATACGGTTCTGGAAACACCATATATTTT
>23|TRBJ2-2|TRBV3-1/TRBV3-2|.|.
CASSQDRGTLGGQGRSNTGELFF
TGTGCCAGCAGCCAAGATCGCGGGACTTTGGGCGGCCAGGGTCGTTCGAACACCGGGGAGCTGTTTTTT
>15|TRBJ2-1|TRBV30|.|.
CAWSYWTHSNNEQFF
TGTGCCTGGAGTTACTGGACTCACTCCAACAATGAGCAGTTCTTC
>16|TRBJ1-2|TRBV10-3|.|.
CAISERVLGGSYGYTF
TGTGCCATCAGTGAGCGGGTTTTGGGGGGTAGCTATGGCTACACCTTC
>13|TRBJ1-1|TRBV7-9|.|.
CASSRAEGREAFF
TGTGCCAGCAGCCGGGCGGAGGGGCGTGAAGCTTTCTTT